The next 30 T cell receptor beta chains were all read from a single sample in a study of CD8+ T cells in alopecia areata. Extraction of RNA preceded its reverse transcription into cDNA, which served as the sequencing template. Assay used: immunoSEQ multiplex PCR; TCRdb lists only in-frame clones, some missing. This table holds approximately 190,000 clones, roughly 60% found once. Documented treatment: oral pan-JAK inhibitor, 5-10 mg twice daily. The material sequenced was CD4+ T cells sorted from blood, taken at week 24, from a patient treated with tofacitinib. All receptors derive from a human donor with alopecia areata.

This clone was picked up a small number of times. The missing conserved phenylalanine or tryptophan at the end of this CDR3 makes a read error likely. The DNA is left out, because the CDR3 cannot be placed on it with certainty; the CDR3 is given as TCRdb lists it. This chain uses TRBV5-6 with TRBJ2-4; TRBD1, the table's D call, was not compared with the DNA. The CDR3 comprises 9 residues, both ends counted. CDR1 and CDR2 from the germline V gene are SGHDT and YYEEEE. The CDR3 here is CASSLFALA.

This chain joins TRBV20-1 and TRBJ1-1; D is unresolved. There are 10 residues in the CDR3. V lost 4 bases to trimming and J lost 8 bases, with 8 bases between them. Looked up from germline, CDR1 is DFQATT and CDR2 is SNEGSKA (reference sequence). The CDR3 here is CSANRREAFF. The CDR3 nucleotides are TGCAGTGCTAACCGCAGGGAAGCTTTCTTT.

The chain couples TRBV2 to TRBJ2-5; D unresolved. The V gene lost 6 bases and the J gene lost 3 bases, with 8 bases spanning the gap. The length of the CDR3 is 12 residues. Per germline, CDR1 SNHLY and CDR2 FYNNEI. This chain's CDR3 is CASSPVEETQYF. The CDR3 DNA reads TGTGCCAGCAGCCCTGTCGAAGAGACCCAGTACTTC.

The chain has TRBV5-1 and TRBJ2-1, with 7 bases fitting TRBD2. CDR1 and CDR2 from the germline V gene are SGHRS and YFSETQ. The CDR3 runs to 14 residues. With 7 bases clipped from V and 7 bases from J, the junction kept 11 bases outside the gene matches. DNA of the CDR3: TGCGCCAGCCGGAGGGGCGGGGGAGAGAATGAGCAGTTCTTC. Amino acid sequence: CASRRGGGENEQFF.

This chain joins TRBV30 and TRBJ2-3; no clear D gene. V gave up 3 bases and J gave up 1 base, with 8 bases separating them. CDR1 and CDR2 from the germline V gene are GTSNPN and SVGIG (reference sequence). The CDR3 contains 13 residues. The CDR3, as DNA: TGTGCCTGGAGCCGAATGGGCACAGATACGCAGTATTTT. It translates to CAWSRMGTDTQYF.

This chain joins TRBV9 and TRBJ2-3; D is uncertain. CDR1 is SGDLS and CDR2 is YYNGEE in the germline V gene. V was clipped by 0 bases and J by 3 bases, with 8 bases between them. The CDR3 extends over 14 amino acids. The CDR3 loop reads CASSVDSLTDTQYF. The CDR3 bases are TGTGCCAGCAGCGTAGATAGTTTGACAGATACGCAGTATTTT.

This chain links TRBV9 with TRBJ2-7, with D possibly being TRBD1 or TRBD2 (5 bases each). CDR3 length: 15 residues. The germline V and J ends were trimmed by 2 bases and 5 bases, with 17 bases remaining between them. From germline, CDR1 is SGDLS and CDR2 YYNGEE. The CDR3 loop is CASSVSPGLFHEQYF. The CDR3 bases are TGTGCCAGCAGCGTCAGTCCGGGGCTTTTCCACGAGCAGTACTTC.

This clone has just a few counts. V gene TRBV6-5 combines with J gene TRBJ2-2, with unresolved D. The CDR3 runs to 12 residues. Trimming stripped 6 bases from V and 4 bases from J, with 6 bases between. The germline gives CDR1 MNHEY, CDR2 SVGAGI. The CDR3 sequence is CASSRSTGELFF. The CDR3 region has the DNA TGTGCCAGCAGCCGCAGCACCGGGGAGCTGTTTTTT.

The rearrangement links TRBV14 to TRBJ1-2; D perhaps matches TRBD1 (5 bases). CDR3 length: 15 amino acids. The germline CDR1 and CDR2 sequences are SGHDN and FVKESK. Trimming took 1 base from V and 5 from J, leaving 14 bases between them. CDR3 residues: CASSQGAGWTYGYTF. CDR3 nucleotide sequence: TGTGCCAGCAGCCAAGGGGCAGGTTGGACATATGGCTACACCTTC.

The chain links TRBV27 to TRBJ1-2; D remains unclear. Germline lookup yields CDR1 MNHEY and CDR2 SMNVEV (reference sequence). The V and J ends lost 3 bases and 5 bases respectively, with 13 bases between them. CDR3 length equals 14 residues. The CDR3 spells CASSFKGALYGYTF. The CDR3 coding sequence is TGTGCCAGCAGTTTTAAGGGCGCCCTATATGGCTACACCTTC.

This CDR3 reads CAWAREFSDTQYF. CDR3 coding DNA: TGTGCCTGGGCGCGGGAGTTCTCAGATACGCAGTATTTT. The V gene is TRBV30, the J gene TRBJ2-3; 7 bases agree with TRBD2. Germline V gene lookup returns CDR1 GTSNPN and CDR2 SVGIG (reference sequence). CDR3 size: 13 residues. The V gene end was trimmed by 5 bases and the J gene end by 4 bases; junction bases not matched to a gene: 6.

There are a few counts of this clone. The rearrangement joins TRBV25-1 to TRBJ1-2, with 9 bases fitting TRBD1. The length of the CDR3 is 14 residues. Per germline, CDR1 MGHDK and CDR2 SYGVNS. Losses at the gene ends were 8 bases for V and 6 bases for J; bases not matched to a gene: 10. The CDR3 is CASGSSWTGDGYTF. DNA of the CDR3: TGTGCCAGCGGTTCCTCCTGGACAGGGGATGGCTACACCTTC.

V gene TRBV4-3 combines with J gene TRBJ2-2, with D possibly TRBD2 on 5 matching bases. The CDR3 totals 15 residues. The ends were cut back, 1 base at V and 7 bases at J, with 13 bases in the middle. In germline, CDR1 is LGHNA, CDR2 YSLEER. CDR3 coding DNA: TGCGCCAGCAGCCAAGTGGACTCACGGGACGGGGAGCTGTTTTTT. Its protein is CASSQVDSRDGELFF.

This clone was observed a handful of times. This chain uses TRBV4-1 with TRBJ2-1; 13 bases align to TRBD2. The CDR3 spans 16 residues. The germline CDR1 and CDR2 sequences are MGHRA and YSYEKL. The ends lost 4 bases at V and 4 bases at J; junction bases unmatched: 4. CDR3 sequence (DNA): TGCGCCAGCAGCCCCGGGACTAGCGGGGTTTACAATGAGCAGTTCTTC. It encodes CASSPGTSGVYNEQFF.

This clone was found a few times. This chain connects TRBV29-1 to TRBJ2-7, with a possible D match to TRBD2 (5 bases). The CDR3 has 14 amino acids. V lost 6 bases and J lost 1, with 16 bases in between. Looked up from germline, CDR1 is SQVTM and CDR2 is ANQGSEA. CDR3 in DNA: TGCAGCGTCAATGATCTCCGGGGATCCTACGAGCAGTACTTC. Translation gives CSVNDLRGSYEQYF.

The chain carries TRBV4-2 and TRBJ2-7; weak D call: TRBD1 (6 bases). Germline CDR1 LGHNA, CDR2 YNFKEQ. The CDR3 is made up of 17 amino acids. The V and J ends lost 1 base and 2 bases respectively, with 18 bases between them. CDR3 sequence: CASSQGHRSDSPYEQYF. CDR3 nucleotides: TGTGCCAGCAGCCAAGGTCACCGGTCGGACAGTCCCTACGAGCAGTACTTC.

This clone was seen a single time. The J gene is TRBJ1-2, the V gene TRBV6-6, with 7 bases fitting TRBD1. The germline gives CDR1 MNHNY, CDR2 SVGAGI (reference sequence). Trimming at V came to 6 bases and at J to 2 bases, leaving 9 bases not matched to a gene. This CDR3 spans 15 amino acids. Here the CDR3 reads CASRSTGAFNYGYTF. The DNA of the CDR3 is TGTGCCAGCAGGTCAACAGGGGCTTTCAACTATGGCTACACCTTC.

Ten or more counts support this clone. The rearrangement joins TRBV4-3 to TRBJ2-3, with D hard to call. Germline V lookup: CDR1 LGHNA, CDR2 YSLEER. The length of the CDR3 is 12 residues. Trimming pared 8 bases from V and 2 bases from J, leaving 8 bases between. In DNA form, the CDR3 reads TGCGCCAGCTCCCAAACCACAGATACGCAGTATTTT. Its protein product is CASSQTTDTQYF.

The chain joins TRBV7-9 to TRBJ2-1; 9 bases line up with TRBD1. V lost 5 bases, J lost 8 bases, and 7 bases stayed unmatched. The CDR3 totals 14 residues. CDR1 is SEHNR and CDR2 is FQNEAQ in the germline V gene (reference sequence). The DNA of the CDR3 is TGTGCCAGCAGCCCAAGGGACAGGGAGTATGAGCAGTTCTTC. Encoded protein: CASSPRDREYEQFF. The full variable domain, rest sourced from reference TRBV7-9 and TRBJ2-1, is DTGVSQNPRHKITKRGQNVTFRCDPISEHNRLYWYRQTLGQGPEFLTYFQNEAQLEKSRLLSDRFSAERPKGSFSTLEIQRTEQGDSAMYLCASSPRDREYEQFFGPGTRLTVL.

The genes are TRBV27 and TRBJ1-6; a weak D match, TRBD1 (5 bases). This CDR3 is built from 15 residues. Germline V gives CDR1 MNHEY, CDR2 SMNVEV (reference sequence). V lost 7 bases and J 6 bases, leaving 16 bases between the germline ends. The DNA of the CDR3 is TGTGCCAGCACCCAATGGGGCAGGGCTAATTCACCCCTCCACTTT. Translating it yields CASTQWGRANSPLHF.

This clone was seen a handful of times. This chain joins TRBV4-1 and TRBJ2-1; the match to TRBD2 covers 7 bases. Losses at the gene ends were 1 base for V and 3 bases for J; bases not matched to a gene: 6. CDR1 is MGHRA and CDR2 is YSYEKL in the germline V gene. The length of the CDR3 is 16 residues. The CDR3 loop reads CASSQGLAAGYNEQFF. In nucleotides, the CDR3 is TGCGCCAGCAGCCAAGGCCTAGCGGCCGGCTACAATGAGCAGTTCTTC.

This clone was counted between two and nine times. The chain employs TRBV19 and TRBJ2-1, with D unresolved. CDR3 length: 12 amino acids. The V gene lost 2 bases and the J gene lost 8 bases, with 7 bases spanning the gap. Germline V CDR1 and CDR2: LNHDA, SQIVND (reference sequence). In DNA, the CDR3 is TGTGCCAGTAGTATACCTACCTATGAGCAGTTCTTC. It translates to CASSIPTYEQFF.

The V gene is TRBV18, the J gene TRBJ1-1; D is ambiguous. Deletions cut 2 bases from V and 0 bases from J, with 4 bases between. CDR3 length equals 13 residues. CDR1 KGHSH and CDR2 LQKENI come from the germline V gene. In DNA form, the CDR3 reads TGTGCCAGCTCACCAATTGTGAACACTGAAGCTTTCTTT. This encodes CASSPIVNTEAFF.

The V gene is TRBV19, the J gene TRBJ1-4, with D tentatively TRBD1 (6 bases). The CDR3 consists of 15 residues. Trimming pared 5 bases from V and 2 bases from J, leaving 12 bases between. The V gene's germline CDR1 is LNHDA and CDR2 SQIVND (reference sequence). The CDR3 protein is CASSHRVGTNEKLFF. The DNA of the CDR3 is TGTGCCAGTAGTCACAGGGTAGGGACTAATGAAAAACTGTTTTTT.

J is TRBJ2-5 and V is TRBV7-8, with 7 nucleotides matching TRBD1. The V gene end was trimmed by 5 bases and the J gene end by 5 bases; junction bases not matched to a gene: 8. This CDR3 spans 14 amino acids. Germline V gives CDR1 SGHVS, CDR2 FQNEAQ. Here the CDR3 DNA reads TGTGCCAGCAGCACGAGGACAGGAGGCGAGACCCAGTACTTC. Residues: CASSTRTGGETQYF.

This sequence joins TRBV5-1 and TRBJ1-1, with a tentative D call TRBD1 (5 bases). V lost 5 bases, J lost 1 base, and 6 bases lay in between. The CDR3 has 12 amino acids. From germline, CDR1 is SGHRS and CDR2 YFSETQ. The CDR3 reads CASRGQNTEAFF. CDR3 in DNA: TGCGCCAGCAGAGGACAGAACACTGAAGCTTTCTTT.

CDR3 DNA sequence: TGTGCCAGCAGCCTCTCCGGGACTAGCGGGTCCGGGGAGCTGTTTTTT. This codes for CASSLSGTSGSGELFF. This chain joins TRBV5-5 and TRBJ2-2; TRBD2 matches 12 bases. CDR3 length: 16 amino acids. With 4 bases clipped from V and 6 bases from J, the junction kept 7 bases outside the gene matches. Per germline, CDR1 SGHKS and CDR2 YYEKEE (reference sequence).

This clone has only a few counts. V is TRBV11-2 and J is TRBJ2-7, with a possible D match to TRBD2 (6 bases). V dropped 2 bases and J dropped 5 bases, with 10 bases sitting between them. The germline CDR1 and CDR2 sequences are SGHAT and FQNNGV. This CDR3 has 13 amino acids. In DNA, the CDR3 is TGTGCCAGCAGCTTAAGTCTAGCGAACGAGCAGTACTTC. This gives the protein CASSLSLANEQYF.

V and J are TRBV7-3 and TRBJ2-3; D unresolved. The CDR3 consists of 12 residues. Trimming removed 5 bases from V and 4 bases from J, with 7 bases in between. Germline V gene data show CDR1 as SGHTA and CDR2 as FQGTGA. CDR3 sequence: CASSLEADTQYF. In DNA form, the CDR3 reads TGTGCCAGCAGCCTAGAGGCAGATACGCAGTATTTT.

This clone was counted between two and nine times. The chain combines TRBV29-1 with TRBJ2-6; D remains ambiguous. This CDR3 has 17 residues. The germline gives CDR1 SQVTM, CDR2 ANQGSEA. Trimming stripped 7 bases from V and 0 bases from J, with 19 bases between. CDR3 nucleotide sequence: TGCAGCGCTATGTCGGCAGAACGGAACTCTGGGGCCAACGTCCTGACTTTC. It encodes CSAMSAERNSGANVLTF.